These 2 T cell receptor beta chains originate from one sample sequenced in a study of T cells in localized non-small cell lung cancer. The repertoire was sequenced with immunoSEQ multiplex PCR; TCRdb's copy has only in-frame clones and lacks some. This table holds about 2,200 clones, approximately 40% found once. Sequencing used lung tumor tissue, obtained before any cancer treatment. The receptor set was obtained from a female donor aged 60 or older with stage I lung adenocarcinoma.

V usage is TRBV6-8 and J usage is TRBJ1-1; D is ambiguous. The CDR3 spans 14 residues. The V gene lost 5 bases and the J gene lost 1 base, with 11 bases spanning the gap. Germline V lookup: CDR1 MNHGY, CDR2 SAAAGT. CDR3: CASSITEGNTEAFF. The CDR3 coding sequence is TGTGCCAGCAGTATCACAGAGGGGAACACTGAAGCTTTCTTT.

The chain has TRBV19 and TRBJ1-5; D unclear. Trimming cost V 6 bases and J 6 bases, with 18 bases left between them. This CDR3 spans 15 amino acids. The germline gives CDR1 LNHDA, CDR2 SQIVND (reference sequence). The CDR3 sequence is CASRVRDARGQPQHF. In DNA form, the CDR3 reads TGTGCCAGTAGGGTCCGTGATGCTCGGGGTCAGCCCCAGCATTTT.